Described below is a single TCR beta chain sequence and its context. The assay was immunoSEQ multiplex PCR, and TCRdb's table has in-frame clones only and misses some. The table includes approximately 64,000 clones, 86% detected once. The data derive from a study of technical replicates of blood from a few donors. The CDR3 has 17 amino acids. CDR1 SGHAT and CDR2 FQNNGV come from the germline V gene. The V gene end was trimmed by 7 bases and the J gene end by 4 bases; junction bases not matched to a gene: 18. Sequencing input: PBMCs. V and J are TRBV11-2 and TRBJ2-7; the match to TRBD2 covers 8 bases. The origin of this receptor is a human donor in good health. Some clones in this sample may be carry-over from other donors' samples. The DNA of the CDR3 is TGTGCCAGCACCATCCTCGGGGGGGGCGGCGGGTTGTACGAGCAGTACTTC. Encoded protein: CASTILGGGGGLYEQYF.